This is a list of T cell receptor beta chains from one sample in a study of cytomegalovirus exposure and HLA in healthy donors. The repertoire was sequenced with immunoSEQ multiplex PCR; TCRdb's copy has only in-frame clones and lacks some. The repertoire holds 150,000 to 200,000 clones, roughly 80% seen once, with around 7.7% in the top ten. The sample taken for sequencing was PBMCs. These receptors were obtained from a woman between 35 and 50 years old in good health and CMV-seropositive. Both conserved end residues are part of each CDR3.

j_gene,v_gene,CDR3aa
TRBJ1-1,TRBV9,CASTPAGTEAFF
TRBJ1-1,TRBV30,CAWSGGQGGAEAFF
TRBJ1-5,TRBV28,CAGQGLNQPQHF
TRBJ2-7,TRBV28,CASSVGGTPSYEQYF
TRBJ2-5,TRBV19,CASSTQGQETQYF
TRBJ2-1,TRBV7-2,CASSDLTRNEQFF
TRBJ2-1,TRBV28,CASAERGMYNEQFF
TRBJ1-2,TRBV7-9,CASSLGGQNYGYTF
TRBJ1-1,TRBV12-5,CASGPPGAGTAFF
TRBJ1-1,TRBV6-5,CASSSGQGLNTEAFF
TRBJ1-1,TRBV29-1,CSGGQGGNTEAFF
TRBJ2-1,TRBV6-5,CASSGLAGNNEQFF
TRBJ1-5,TRBV19,CASSIVAGRREQPQHF